The 29 T cell receptor beta chains below come from one sample, sequenced in a study of graft-versus-host responses after intestinal transplantation. Only in-frame clones appear in the TCRdb table, and some are missing; sequencing was by immunoSEQ multiplex PCR. The profile shows approximately 89,000 clones, 90% to 95% of them singletons. Their recognized antigens are unknown. The sequences come from unstimulated CD8+ T cells sorted from spleen or lymph node cells, collected before transplant. These receptor sequences come from a human donor who was the organ donor for an intestinal transplant.

This clone appeared a single time. The chain links TRBV27 to TRBJ2-5, with 9 positions matching TRBD2. The end of the DNA is better explained by TRBJ2-7, so the J call may be wrong. The CDR3 totals 16 residues. The germline gives CDR1 MNHEY, CDR2 SMNVEV (reference sequence). Here the CDR3 DNA reads TGTGCCAGCAGTTCACGATTGGGACTAGCTGGAGACGAGCAGTACTTC. It yields the protein CASSSRLGLAGDEQYF.

V gene TRBV28 combines with J gene TRBJ2-7; the match to TRBD2 covers 10 bases. After removal of 3 bases from V and 3 bases from J, the junction contained 5 bases not matched to a gene. CDR1 MDHEN and CDR2 SYDVKM come from the germline V gene. The CDR3 has 15 residues. The CDR3 nucleotides read TGTGCCAGCAGTTTTTCAGCGGGAGGGAACTACGAGCAGTACTTC. Translation gives CASSFSAGGNYEQYF.

The chain has TRBV15 and TRBJ2-5, with D maybe TRBD2 (7 bases). The ends were cut back, 8 bases at V and 4 bases at J, with 11 bases in the middle. The CDR3 totals 12 residues. CDR1 and CDR2 (germline): LNHNV, YYDKDF (reference sequence). CDR3 nucleotide sequence: TGTGCCACCCGGGGGGCGCGAGAGACCCAGTACTTC. Translated: CATRGARETQYF.

This chain connects TRBV9 to TRBJ2-3; TRBD2 matches at 8 bases. The V gene's germline CDR1 is SGDLS and CDR2 YYNGEE. CDR3 length: 15 amino acids. V was clipped by 4 bases and J by 6 bases; unmatched bases: 10. CDR3 sequence (DNA): TGTGCCAGCAGCCCGCGGGGGGAGCGGGGGGATACGCAGTATTTT. Encoded protein: CASSPRGERGDTQYF.

V usage is TRBV4-2 and J usage is TRBJ2-7; D may be TRBD1 (6 bases). Per germline, CDR1 LGHNA and CDR2 YNFKEQ. CDR3 length: 16 residues. V was cut by 0 bases and J by 4 bases, with 16 bases left in between. CDR3 region: CASSQEQGHPSYEQYF. CDR3 nucleotide sequence: TGTGCCAGCAGCCAAGAACAGGGACACCCCAGTTACGAGCAGTACTTC.

The chain links TRBV6-1 to TRBJ2-1; TRBD1 agrees at 7 bases. V lost 1 base, J lost 6 bases, and 6 bases stayed unmatched. The CDR3 has 15 residues. Per the germline V gene, CDR1 is MNHNS and CDR2 is SASEGT. The CDR3 DNA reads as TGTGCCAGCAGTGAAGAAAGGGCAGGGGGCAATGAGCAGTTCTTC. It codes for CASSEERAGGNEQFF.

The V gene is TRBV9, the J gene TRBJ2-2, with 12 bases identical to TRBD1. Trimming removed 3 bases from V and 5 bases from J; junction bases left unmatched: 8. CDR3 length equals 17 residues. The germline V gene has CDR1 SGDLS and CDR2 YYNGEE. As DNA, the CDR3 is TGTGCCAGCAGCGCAGGGGACAGGGGGCGCTTAACCGGGGAGCTGTTTTTT. This encodes CASSAGDRGRLTGELFF.

This chain links TRBV18 with TRBJ2-7, with D perhaps matching TRBD2 (5 bases). V dropped 0 bases and J dropped 3 bases, with 9 bases sitting between them. Per the germline V gene, CDR1 is KGHSH and CDR2 is LQKENI. The CDR3 is 14 amino acids. The CDR3 here is CASSPPEVLYEQYF. The DNA for the CDR3 is TGTGCCAGCTCACCACCGGAGGTGCTCTACGAGCAGTACTTC.

This chain links TRBV7-8 with TRBJ2-7; D is possibly TRBD2 (6 bases). The CDR3 covers 12 residues. The germline V gene encodes CDR1 SGHVS and CDR2 FQNEAQ. V dropped 6 bases and J dropped 3 bases, with 9 bases sitting between them. CDR3 protein: CASSSGLYEQYF. In nucleotides, the CDR3 is TGTGCCAGCAGTTCGGGACTCTACGAGCAGTACTTC.

The genes are TRBV6-5 and TRBJ2-7; 14 bases map to TRBD2. The ends lost 5 bases at V and 4 bases at J; junction bases unmatched: 4. CDR1 is MNHEY and CDR2 is SVGAGI in the germline V gene. The CDR3 runs 15 residues. For the CDR3, the DNA is TGTGCCAGCAGTAAGGGACTAGCGGGAGTGTACGAGCAGTACTTC. Protein sequence: CASSKGLAGVYEQYF.

This sequence joins TRBV15 and TRBJ2-5, with 8 bases that match TRBD2. CDR1 LNHNV and CDR2 YYDKDF come from the germline V gene (reference sequence). Unmatched junction bases numbered 12, after V lost 0 bases and J lost 3 bases. CDR3 size: 18 residues. In DNA form, the CDR3 reads TGTGCCACCAGCAGAGATGAAGTGCGCGGGGGGCCCGAAGAGACCCAGTACTTC. Its protein is CATSRDEVRGGPEETQYF.

This CDR3 reads CASSQYRAGLAYNEQFF. The CDR3 bases are TGCGCCAGCAGCCAGTACAGAGCGGGACTAGCGTACAATGAGCAGTTCTTC. This sequence joins TRBV4-3 and TRBJ2-1; 10 bases map to TRBD2. Germline CDR1 is LGHNA and CDR2 is YSLEER. The CDR3 loop spans 17 amino acids. Trimming cost V 3 bases and J 4 bases; bases outside gene matches: 9.

The rearrangement links TRBV19 to TRBJ2-1; 8 nucleotides line up with TRBD1. The CDR3 covers 14 residues. Germline V lookup: CDR1 LNHDA, CDR2 SQIVND (reference sequence). The V and J ends lost 2 bases and 3 bases, in that order; junction bases with no gene match: 0. The chain's CDR3 is CASSITGGYNEQFF. In nucleotides, the CDR3 is TGTGCCAGTAGTATAACAGGGGGCTACAATGAGCAGTTCTTC.

This clone was picked up one time. The chain employs TRBV20-1 and TRBJ1-2; D is unclear. V was shortened by 3 bases and J by 8 bases, with 10 bases between the two germline ends. The CDR3 spans 11 residues. Germline V gene lookup returns CDR1 DFQATT and CDR2 SNEGSKA (reference sequence). The CDR3: CSASEIRGYTF. CDR3 bases: TGCAGTGCTAGTGAAATTCGGGGCTACACCTTC.

This chain uses TRBV6-5 with TRBJ1-3; a weak D match, TRBD1 (6 bases). Germline assignment: CDR1 MNHEY and CDR2 SVGAGI. The CDR3 contains 14 residues. With 4 bases removed from V and 4 bases from J, the gap between germline ends came to 11 bases. The CDR3 DNA is TGTGCCAGCAGTTGCAGGGGTCCGGGAAACACCATATATTTT. Residues: CASSCRGPGNTIYF.

J is TRBJ1-2 and V is TRBV29-1; 8 bases map to TRBD1. Germline V gene sequence: CDR1 SQVTM, CDR2 ANQGSEA. V was pared by 6 bases and J by 5 bases, with 8 bases of the junction left unmatched. The CDR3 loop spans 13 amino acids. CDR3 sequence reads: CSVGPTGDYGYTF. The CDR3 DNA reads as TGCAGCGTCGGTCCGACAGGGGATTATGGCTACACCTTC.

V is TRBV7-9 and J is TRBJ2-3; 8 bases line up with TRBD1. Germline loops: CDR1 SEHNR, CDR2 FQNEAQ (reference sequence). The CDR3 is 15 amino acids. After removal of 1 base from V and 11 bases from J, the junction contained 11 bases not matched to a gene. As DNA, the CDR3 is TGTGCCAGCAGCTTAGTCCCCCAGGGGGCGGTAGGGCAGTATTTT. It encodes CASSLVPQGAVGQYF. Together with reference TRBV7-9 and TRBJ2-3, the CDR3 gives the full variable domain: DTGVSQNPRHKITKRGQNVTFRCDPISEHNRLYWYRQTLGQGPEFLTYFQNEAQLEKSRLLSDRFSAERPKGSFSTLEIQRTEQGDSAMYLCASSLVPQGAVGQYFGPGTRLTVL.

The chain employs TRBV19 and TRBJ2-3, with a weak D call TRBD2 (5 bases). This CDR3 is built from 15 residues. V was cut by 5 bases and J by 13 bases, with 25 bases left in between. Germline CDR1 reads LNHDA; CDR2 reads SQIVND (reference sequence). Here the CDR3 reads CASSGGISGPEGKYF. CDR3 bases: TGTGCCAGTAGTGGTGGGATAAGCGGCCCAGAAGGAAAGTATTTT.

This clone was seen only a few times. CDR3 residues: CASGLFIRRVDGYTF. CDR3 DNA sequence: TGTGCTAGTGGTTTGTTCATCCGGAGGGTGGACGGCTACACCTTC. The chain has TRBV12-5 and TRBJ1-2; no definite D call. V was pared by 2 bases and J by 8 bases, with 18 bases between. The CDR3 loop spans 15 amino acids. Germline assignment: CDR1 LGHNT and CDR2 FRNRAP.

The chain joins TRBV6-1 to TRBJ1-1; no reliable D call. This CDR3 spans 14 amino acids. CDR1 is MNHNS and CDR2 is SASEGT in the germline V gene. Trimming left V 10 bases short and J 0 bases short, with 15 bases between. DNA of the CDR3: TGTGCCACTGCCTCGGGGTATATGAACACTGAAGCTTTCTTT. It specifies CATASGYMNTEAFF.

The V gene is TRBV5-1, the J gene TRBJ1-1; D might be TRBD1 (5 bases). The CDR3 covers 12 residues. Germline V gene sequence: CDR1 SGHRS, CDR2 YFSETQ. The V and J ends lost 7 bases and 0 bases respectively, with 7 bases between them. The CDR3 spells CASRGMNTEAFF. The CDR3 region has the DNA TGCGCCAGCCGGGGGATGAACACTGAAGCTTTCTTT.

V and J are TRBV7-9 and TRBJ2-1; 11 bases fit TRBD2. The ends lost 5 bases at V and 6 bases at J; junction bases unmatched: 6. The germline V gene encodes CDR1 SEHNR and CDR2 FQNEAQ (reference sequence). CDR3 length: 15 amino acids. CDR3 in amino acids: CASSQTSGALNEQFF. DNA of the CDR3: TGTGCCAGCAGCCAGACTAGCGGGGCTCTCAATGAGCAGTTCTTC.

A remark on this clone: This sample also contains other DNA sequences that code for the same CDR3. The V gene is TRBV7-3, the J gene TRBJ2-7, with 8 bases lining up with TRBD1. The trim removed 5 bases at V and 3 bases at J, leaving 15 bases unmatched. CDR3 length: 17 amino acids. Germline V lookup: CDR1 SGHTA, CDR2 FQGTGA. The CDR3 reads CASSPRPTDRAGYEQYF. CDR3 bases: TGTGCCAGCAGCCCCAGACCAACGGACAGGGCAGGCTACGAGCAGTACTTC.

This rearrangement joins TRBV4-3 to TRBJ1-1, with D maybe TRBD1 (5 bases). CDR3 length: 14 amino acids. V shed 2 bases and J shed 0 bases, with 7 bases lying between them. Germline V CDR1 and CDR2: LGHNA, YSLEER. Written as DNA, the CDR3 is TGCGCCAGCAGCCAATGGACAATGAACACTGAAGCTTTCTTT. This encodes CASSQWTMNTEAFF.

This chain links TRBV28 with TRBJ2-7, with a weak D call TRBD1 (5 bases). With 9 bases removed from V and 6 bases from J, the gap between germline ends came to 18 bases. CDR1 is MDHEN and CDR2 is SYDVKM in the germline V gene. This CDR3 has 13 amino acids. As DNA, the CDR3 is TGTGCCAGTGACGGACACATAGGTGGCGAGCAGTACTTC. It codes for CASDGHIGGEQYF.

This chain links TRBV15 with TRBJ2-6, with D unresolved. The CDR3 consists of 15 residues. V was cut by 1 base and J by 2 bases, with 6 bases left in between. The germline gives CDR1 LNHNV, CDR2 YYDKDF (reference sequence). CDR3 DNA sequence: TGTGCCACCAGCAGAGGAGAGGCTGGGGCCAACGTCCTGACTTTC. Translation gives CATSRGEAGANVLTF.

The genes are TRBV5-6 and TRBJ2-7; 9 nucleotides line up with TRBD1. V trimming: 3 bases; J trimming: 3 bases; junction bases outside the gene matches: 7. Germline loops: CDR1 SGHDT, CDR2 YYEEEE. This CDR3 is 15 amino acids long. The CDR3 is CASSSGQGRVYEQYF. CDR3 in DNA: TGTGCCAGCAGCTCAGGACAGGGGAGGGTCTACGAGCAGTACTTC.

This chain joins TRBV7-9 and TRBJ1-5; tentative D call: TRBD1 (6 bases). V dropped 2 bases and J dropped 6 bases, with 23 bases sitting between them. The CDR3 spans 18 residues. CDR1 and CDR2 from the germline V gene are SEHNR and FQNEAQ (reference sequence). For the CDR3, the DNA is TGTGCCAGCAGCTTAATGGCGGGCACAGGGCGATTGATTCAGCCCCAGCATTTT. This gives the protein CASSLMAGTGRLIQPQHF.

The V and J genes are TRBV7-9 and TRBJ2-1; 8 nucleotides agree with TRBD2. V lost 4 bases and J lost 6; bases outside the gene matches: 5. Germline loops: CDR1 SEHNR, CDR2 FQNEAQ (reference sequence). The CDR3 totals 14 residues. The CDR3 reads CASSSGTRSNEQFF. The CDR3 nucleotides read TGTGCCAGCAGCTCCGGGACTAGAAGCAATGAGCAGTTCTTC.